This TCR beta chain was found in a study of shared clonotypes between healthy human individuals. Study context: CD4 naive and CD4 memory each took three plates per donor, while CD8 naive took two and CD8 memory one.

Positively selected for CCR7, the CD45RO-negative cells used as naive CD8 cells excluded terminally differentiated effector memory CD45RA+ cells. Original data processing: From ImmunoSEQ came sequences covering only the junction and carrying no quality scores, so filtering differed. Measured with immunoSEQ multiplex PCR; TCRdb has only the in-frame clones, and not every one. Clone size and the V and J calls come from that table; the DNA yielded D and trimming. The sample includes about 2 million clones, roughly 94% of them seen just once. Study-level results: A reduction in generation probabilities was seen for non-shared clonotypes relative to those shared by all four donors. Rarefaction curves obtained for sorted subsets showed sequencing incomplete despite large depth.

Germline CDR1 is SGHAT and CDR2 is FQNNGV. There are 14 residues in the CDR3. The V gene lost 4 bases and the J gene lost 4 bases, with 13 bases spanning the gap. In regard to this clone: The target antigen is unknown.

The sequence derives from a man between 18 and 29 years old in good health. The chain joins TRBV11-2 to TRBJ1-2; D may be TRBD1 (6 bases). Sequencing was performed on naive CD8+ T cells sorted from blood. The DNA for the CDR3 is TGTGCCAGCAGCTCCCAAGGGGGAGTCTATGGCTACACCTTC. The encoded protein is CASSSQGGVYGYTF.